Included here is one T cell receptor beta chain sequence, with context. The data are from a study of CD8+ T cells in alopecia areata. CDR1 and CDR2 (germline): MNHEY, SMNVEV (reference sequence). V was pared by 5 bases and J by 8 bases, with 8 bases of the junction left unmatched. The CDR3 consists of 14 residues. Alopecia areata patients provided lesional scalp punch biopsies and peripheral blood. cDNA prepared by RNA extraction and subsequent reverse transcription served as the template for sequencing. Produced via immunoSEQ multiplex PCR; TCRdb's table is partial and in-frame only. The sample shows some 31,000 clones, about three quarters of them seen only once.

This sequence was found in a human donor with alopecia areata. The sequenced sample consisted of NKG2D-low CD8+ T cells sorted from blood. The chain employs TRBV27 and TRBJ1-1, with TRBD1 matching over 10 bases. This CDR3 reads CASSAYDRGREAFF. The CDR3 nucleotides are TGTGCCAGCAGTGCATATGACAGGGGGCGGGAAGCTTTCTTT.